The present entry profiles one TCR beta chain with its context. There is no known antigen for this receptor. Per-nucleotide qualities are absent, and no much larger clonotype sits a single base away. A second Seattle source provided samples from volunteer blood donors who had recovered from COVID-19. Whole blood was collected in K2EDTA tubes by collaborating institutions according to the institutions' own protocols. Collaborator samples were shipped for TCRbeta analysis as frozen whole blood, isolated PBMCs, or DNA extracted from either sample type. These data belong to a study of blood T cell repertoires in COVID-19 (dated by TCRdb to the early 2020s). Study-wide context: The collaborator samples originated in the United States, Italy and Spain and spanned the acute and convalescent phases of COVID-19. The material from the prospective study consisted of cDNA or gDNA derived from T cells, B-cell-depleted T cells, or PBMCs. Nearly every sample came with metadata listing a de-identified subject ID, COVID-19 status, age in years and sex. Where available, HLA class I and class II types were obtained from metadata supplied by the sample provider rather than from assay-based typing. The dataset comprised deeply sampled blood TCRbeta repertoires from subjects exposed to, actively infected with, or recovered from COVID-19. The samples were drawn from the first 160 participants of the ongoing ImmuneRACE study and from 1,254 subjects provided by 6 global collaborators. The repertoires were made available in a free public database intended to serve as a resource for research on the immune response to SARS-CoV-2. Paper-wide results and their limitations: The amount of clinical and demographic metadata varied by source and participant and was provided uncurated.

TCRbeta CDR3 regions were amplified from genomic DNA by means of the immunoSEQ Assay, a bias-controlled multiplex PCR. Processing in the source paper ran as follows. Within the assay, amplification of reference gene primers was used to estimate how many nucleated cells each sample contained. To quantify the absolute abundance of each unique TCRbeta CDR3 rearrangement, sequence reads were collapsed and filtered. Productive Simpson clonality was computed per sample as the square root of Simpson's diversity index over productive rearrangements. The clones in this table, taken by TCRdb from immuneACCESS, are in-frame only. Not every clone is retained; where verified, under half of the shortfall comes from an unresolved V gene, and the cause of the rest is unknown. V and J calls and clone size are as listed in that table; D and trimming were resolved from the DNA. This sample holds about 220,000 clones; 80% to 85% were observed only once. The top ten constitute more than 2.5% of the sample.

Trimming accounts for 6 bases at V and 6 bases at J, while the number of junction bases matched to no gene is 9. Reading from cysteine to phenylalanine, the CDR3 counts 14 amino acids. Just the 42-base CDR3 DNA is kept, in frame starting at base 1. CDR1 MDHEN and CDR2 SYDVKM are derived from the germline V gene. The TCR was taken from a woman aged 30 to 39 who had recovered from COVID-19. Material for sequencing was peripheral blood. The V and J segments used are TRBV28 and TRBJ1-1, and 8 junctional nucleotides match TRBD1. The CDR3 has the sequence CASSTHQGAAEAFF. The nucleotide sequence is given as TGTGCCAGCAGCACCCATCAGGGGGCCGCTGAAGCTTTCTTT.